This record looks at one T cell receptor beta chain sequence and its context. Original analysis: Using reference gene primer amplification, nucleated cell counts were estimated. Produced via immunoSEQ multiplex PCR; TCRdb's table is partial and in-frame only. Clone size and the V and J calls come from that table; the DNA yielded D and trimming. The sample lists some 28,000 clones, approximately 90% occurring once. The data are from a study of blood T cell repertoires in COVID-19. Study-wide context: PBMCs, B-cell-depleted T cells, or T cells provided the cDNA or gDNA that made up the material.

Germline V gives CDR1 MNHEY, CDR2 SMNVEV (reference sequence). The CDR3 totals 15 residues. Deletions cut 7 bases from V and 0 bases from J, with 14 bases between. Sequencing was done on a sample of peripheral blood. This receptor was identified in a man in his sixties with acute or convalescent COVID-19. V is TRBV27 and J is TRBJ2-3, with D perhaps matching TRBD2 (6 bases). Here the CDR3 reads CASKLGTRSTDTQYF. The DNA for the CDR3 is TGTGCCAGCAAATTAGGGACTCGTAGCACAGATACGCAGTATTTT.